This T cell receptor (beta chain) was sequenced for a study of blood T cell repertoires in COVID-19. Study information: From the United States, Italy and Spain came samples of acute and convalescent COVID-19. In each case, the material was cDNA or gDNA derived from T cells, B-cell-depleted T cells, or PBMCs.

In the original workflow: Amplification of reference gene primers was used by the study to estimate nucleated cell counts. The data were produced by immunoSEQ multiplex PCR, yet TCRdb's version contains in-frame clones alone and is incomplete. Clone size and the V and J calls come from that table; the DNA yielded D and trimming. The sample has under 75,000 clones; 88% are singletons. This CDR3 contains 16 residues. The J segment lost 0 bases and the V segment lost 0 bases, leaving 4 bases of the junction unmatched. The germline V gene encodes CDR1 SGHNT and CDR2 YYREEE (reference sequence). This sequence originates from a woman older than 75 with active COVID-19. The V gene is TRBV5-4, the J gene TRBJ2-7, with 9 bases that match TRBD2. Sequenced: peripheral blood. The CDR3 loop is CASSLVGSGGSYEQYF. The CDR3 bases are TGTGCCAGCAGCTTGGTCGGTAGCGGGGGCTCCTACGAGCAGTACTTC.